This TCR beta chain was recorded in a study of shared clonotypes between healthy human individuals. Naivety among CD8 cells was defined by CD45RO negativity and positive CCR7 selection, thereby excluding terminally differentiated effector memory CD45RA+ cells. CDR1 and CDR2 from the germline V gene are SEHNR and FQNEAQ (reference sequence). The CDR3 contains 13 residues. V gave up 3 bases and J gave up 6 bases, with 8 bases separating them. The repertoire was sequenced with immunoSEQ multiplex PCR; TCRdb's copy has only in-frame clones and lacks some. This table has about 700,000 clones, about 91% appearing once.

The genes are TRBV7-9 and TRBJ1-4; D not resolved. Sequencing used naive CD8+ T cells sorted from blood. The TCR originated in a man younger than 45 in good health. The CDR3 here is CASSLPLDEKLFF. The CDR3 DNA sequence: TGTGCCAGCAGCTTGCCATTGGATGAAAAACTGTTTTTT. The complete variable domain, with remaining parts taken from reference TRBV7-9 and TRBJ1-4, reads DTGVSQNPRHKITKRGQNVTFRCDPISEHNRLYWYRQTLGQGPEFLTYFQNEAQLEKSRLLSDRFSAERPKGSFSTLEIQRTEQGDSAMYLCASSLPLDEKLFFGSGTQLSVL.